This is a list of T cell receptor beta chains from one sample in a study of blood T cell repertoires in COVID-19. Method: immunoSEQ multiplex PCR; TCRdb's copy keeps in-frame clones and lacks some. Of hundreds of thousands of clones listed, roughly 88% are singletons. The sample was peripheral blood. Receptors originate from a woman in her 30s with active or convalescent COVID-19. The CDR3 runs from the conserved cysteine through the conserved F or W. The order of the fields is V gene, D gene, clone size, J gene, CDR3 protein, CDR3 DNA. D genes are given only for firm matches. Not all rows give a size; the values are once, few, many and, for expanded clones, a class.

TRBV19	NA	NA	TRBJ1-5	CASSGRGSQPQHF	TGTGCCAGTAGTGGCCGGGGGAGTCAGCCCCAGCATTTT
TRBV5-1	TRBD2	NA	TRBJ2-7	CASSPGPSGSYEQYF	TGCGCCAGCAGCCCGGGGCCTAGCGGGAGCTACGAGCAGTACTTC
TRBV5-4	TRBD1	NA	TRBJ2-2	CASSSDRDPGELFF	TGTGCCAGCAGCTCGGACAGGGACCCCGGGGAGCTGTTTTTT
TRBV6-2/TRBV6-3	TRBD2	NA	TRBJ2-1	CASSPGLAANEQFF	TGTGCCAGCAGCCCGGGACTAGCGGCCAATGAGCAGTTCTTC
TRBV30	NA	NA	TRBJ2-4	CAWSVLPFKNIQYF	TGTGCCTGGAGTGTACTCCCGTTCAAAAACATTCAGTACTTC
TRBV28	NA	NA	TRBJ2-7	CASSFGRYEQYF	TGTGCCAGCAGTTTCGGTAGATACGAGCAGTACTTC
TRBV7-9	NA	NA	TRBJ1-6	CASSSPGRGSPLHF	TGTGCCAGCAGCTCCCCGGGCCGGGGTTCACCCCTCCACTTT
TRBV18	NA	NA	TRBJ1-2	CASSPREHLYGYTF	TGTGCCAGCTCACCACGGGAGCACTTGTATGGCTACACCTTC
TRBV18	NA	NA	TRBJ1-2	CASSLKSTATNYGYTF	TGTGCCAGCTCGCTAAAATCGACAGCCACAAACTATGGCTACACCTTC
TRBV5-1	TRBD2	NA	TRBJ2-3	CASSWASGREKADTQYF	TGCGCCAGCAGTTGGGCTAGCGGGAGGGAAAAGGCAGATACGCAGTATTTT
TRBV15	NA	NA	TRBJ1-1	CATSRVTGPTEAFF	TGTGCCACCAGCAGAGTCACAGGGCCCACTGAAGCTTTCTTT
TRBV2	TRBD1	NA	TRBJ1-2	CASSDPDRVNYGYTF	TGTGCCAGCAGTGACCCGGACAGGGTTAACTATGGCTACACCTTC
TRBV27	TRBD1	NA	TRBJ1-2	CASSSSPPGQGYGYTF	TGTGCCAGCAGTTCGAGCCCACCGGGACAGGGCTATGGCTACACCTTC
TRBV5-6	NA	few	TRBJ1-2	CASSLGETGSYGYTF	TGTGCCAGCAGCTTGGGGGAGACAGGATCCTATGGCTACACCTTC
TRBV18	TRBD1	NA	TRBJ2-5	CASSLFSPDRGHQETQYF	TGTGCCAGCTCACTATTTTCTCCGGACAGGGGCCATCAAGAGACCCAGTACTTC
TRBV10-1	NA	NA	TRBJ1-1	CASRPGSGTEAFF	TGCGCCAGCAGACCCGGGTCGGGCACTGAAGCTTTCTTT
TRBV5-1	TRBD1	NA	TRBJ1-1	CASSPATGGTEAFF	TGCGCCAGCAGCCCCGCAACAGGGGGCACTGAAGCTTTCTTT
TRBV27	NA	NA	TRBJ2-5	CASSPNGNSGETQYF	TGTGCCAGTTCTCCTAACGGGAACAGTGGGGAGACCCAGTACTTC
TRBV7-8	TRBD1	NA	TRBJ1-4	CASSPGQGSEKLFF	TGTGCCAGCAGCCCGGGACAGGGGAGTGAAAAACTGTTTTTT
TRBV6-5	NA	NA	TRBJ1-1	CASSPAGFEAFF	TGTGCCAGCAGTCCTGCAGGATTTGAAGCTTTCTTT